This T cell receptor (beta chain) was sequenced in a study of blood T cells in healthy people across ages. Each donor had around 10 milliliters of peripheral blood drawn. Each sample yielded at least 7 million isolated PBMCs. Total RNA amounts of at least 6 micrograms were extracted per sample. The ends were cut back, 2 bases at V and 4 bases at J, with 14 bases in the middle. The germline gives CDR1 SGHVS, CDR2 FNYEAQ. The CDR3 covers 15 residues. For this clonotype: Antigen specificity is unknown.

Sample-barcoded 5' priming and a J-beta primer mix drove a second PCR of 7 to 11 cycles. TCRdb reanalysed the 5' RACE reads using MiXCR and keeps one entry per CDR3 protein. Among 1,500,000 or so distinct CDR3 sequences listed, approximately 59% were seen once. Regarding the study as a whole: Higher naive T cell percentage went strongly together with higher TCR beta diversity.

The chain is built from TRBV7-6 and TRBJ2-5; TRBD1 or TRBD2 may be the D gene (5 bases each). The TCR comes from a man between 18 and 35 years old in good health. The source material was blood. DNA of the CDR3: TGTGCCAGCAGCTTAAGGGTGCAGGGACGAGAGACCCAGTACTTC. This translates into CASSLRVQGRETQYF.